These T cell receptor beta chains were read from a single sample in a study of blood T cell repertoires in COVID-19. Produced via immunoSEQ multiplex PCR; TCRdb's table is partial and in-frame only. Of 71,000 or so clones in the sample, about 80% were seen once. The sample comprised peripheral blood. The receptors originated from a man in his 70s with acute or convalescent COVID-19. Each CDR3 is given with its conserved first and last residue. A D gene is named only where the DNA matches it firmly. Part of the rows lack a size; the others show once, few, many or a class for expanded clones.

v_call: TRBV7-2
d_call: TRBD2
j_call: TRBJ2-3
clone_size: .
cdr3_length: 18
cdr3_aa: CASSLLPAAGGFGDTQYF
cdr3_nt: TGTGCCAGCAGCTTGCTCCCTGCGGCGGGAGGGTTCGGGGATACGCAGTATTTT

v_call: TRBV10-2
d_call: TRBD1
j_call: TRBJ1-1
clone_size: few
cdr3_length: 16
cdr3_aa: CASKGPTGGGGTEAFF
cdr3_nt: TGCGCCAGCAAGGGTCCGACAGGGGGCGGTGGTACTGAAGCTTTCTTT

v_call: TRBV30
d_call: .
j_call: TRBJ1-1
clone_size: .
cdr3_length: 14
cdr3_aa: CAWSVGRRGIEAFF
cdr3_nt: TGTGCCTGGAGTGTCGGTCGCCGAGGGATTGAAGCTTTCTTT

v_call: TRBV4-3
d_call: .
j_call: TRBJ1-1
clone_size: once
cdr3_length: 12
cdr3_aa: CASSQGPSQAFF
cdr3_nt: TGCGCCAGCAGCCAGGGGCCCTCCCAAGCTTTCTTT

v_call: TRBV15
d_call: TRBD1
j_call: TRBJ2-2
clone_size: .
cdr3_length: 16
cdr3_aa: CATSRGQGVNTGELFF
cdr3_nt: TGTGCCACCAGCAGAGGGCAGGGGGTGAACACCGGGGAGCTGTTTTTT

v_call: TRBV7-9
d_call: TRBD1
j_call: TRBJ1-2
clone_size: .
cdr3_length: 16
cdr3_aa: CASSLGRQGANYGYTF
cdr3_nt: TGTGCCAGCAGCTTAGGAAGACAGGGAGCTAACTATGGCTACACCTTC

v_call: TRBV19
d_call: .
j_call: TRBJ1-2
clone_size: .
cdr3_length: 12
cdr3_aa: CATQRAGKGYTF
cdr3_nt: TGTGCCACCCAGCGGGCAGGGAAGGGCTACACCTTC

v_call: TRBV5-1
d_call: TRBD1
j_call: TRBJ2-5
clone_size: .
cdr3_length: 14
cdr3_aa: CASSLQGAEETQYF
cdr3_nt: TGCGCCAGCAGCTTACAGGGGGCGGAAGAGACCCAGTACTTC

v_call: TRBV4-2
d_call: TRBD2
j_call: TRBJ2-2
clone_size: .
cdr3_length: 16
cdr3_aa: CASSQEPSGRTGELFF
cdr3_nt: TGTGCCAGCAGCCAAGAGCCTAGCGGGAGAACCGGGGAGCTGTTTTTT

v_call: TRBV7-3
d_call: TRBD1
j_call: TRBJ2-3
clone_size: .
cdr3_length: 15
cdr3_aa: CASSRDRGKPDTQYF
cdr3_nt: TGTGCCAGCAGCCGGGACAGGGGGAAACCAGATACGCAGTATTTT

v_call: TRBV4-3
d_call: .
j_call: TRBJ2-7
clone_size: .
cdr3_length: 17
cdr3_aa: CASSRQGVALISYEQYF
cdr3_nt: TGCGCCAGCAGCCGCCAGGGCGTGGCCCTCATCTCCTACGAGCAGTACTTC

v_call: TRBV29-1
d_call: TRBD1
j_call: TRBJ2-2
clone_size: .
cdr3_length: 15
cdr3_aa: CSVGQGNLNTGELFF
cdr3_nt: TGCAGCGTGGGACAGGGCAACCTGAACACCGGGGAGCTGTTTTTT

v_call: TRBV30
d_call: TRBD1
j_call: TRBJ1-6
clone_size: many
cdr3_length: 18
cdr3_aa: CAWLGTGAGSSYNSPLHF
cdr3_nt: TGTGCCTGGCTTGGGACAGGGGCCGGGAGCTCCTATAATTCACCCCTCCACTTT

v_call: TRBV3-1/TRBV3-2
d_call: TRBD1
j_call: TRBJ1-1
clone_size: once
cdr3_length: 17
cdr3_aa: CASSRSTPGQGGAEAFF
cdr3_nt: TGTGCCAGCAGCCGATCCACTCCGGGACAGGGTGGTGCTGAAGCTTTCTTT

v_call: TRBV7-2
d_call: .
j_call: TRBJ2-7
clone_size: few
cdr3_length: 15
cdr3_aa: CASSISGAGMGEQYF
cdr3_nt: TGTGCCAGCAGCATAAGTGGGGCAGGGATGGGAGAGCAGTACTTC

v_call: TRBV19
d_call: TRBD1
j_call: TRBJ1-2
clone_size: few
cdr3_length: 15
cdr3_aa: CASSMVQGGLYGYTF
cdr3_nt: TGTGCCAGTAGTATGGTACAGGGGGGACTCTATGGCTACACCTTC

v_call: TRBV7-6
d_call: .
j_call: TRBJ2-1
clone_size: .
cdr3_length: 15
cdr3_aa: CASSLSGSSYNEQFF
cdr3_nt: TGTGCCAGCAGCCTTAGCGGAAGCTCCTACAATGAGCAGTTCTTC

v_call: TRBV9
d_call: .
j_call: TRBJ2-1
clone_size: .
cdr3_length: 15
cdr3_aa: CASSVGTQGYNEQFF
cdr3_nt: TGTGCCAGCAGCGTAGGGACGCAGGGGTACAATGAGCAGTTCTTC

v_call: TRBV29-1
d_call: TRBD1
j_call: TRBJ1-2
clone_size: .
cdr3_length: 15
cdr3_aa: CSVDPGTGDGYGYTF
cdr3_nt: TGCAGCGTTGATCCCGGGACAGGGGACGGCTATGGCTACACCTTC

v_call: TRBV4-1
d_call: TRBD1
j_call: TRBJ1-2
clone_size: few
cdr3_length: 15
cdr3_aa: CASSQRTGANYGYTF
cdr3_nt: TGCGCCAGCAGCCAACGGACAGGGGCTAACTATGGCTACACCTTC

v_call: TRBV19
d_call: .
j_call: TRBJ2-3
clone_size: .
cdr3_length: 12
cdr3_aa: CASSTLTDTQYF
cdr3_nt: TGTGCCAGTAGTACCCTCACAGATACGCAGTATTTT

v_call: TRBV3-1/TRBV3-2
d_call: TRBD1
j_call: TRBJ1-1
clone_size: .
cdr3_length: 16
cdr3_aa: CASSQDHEGAYTEAFF
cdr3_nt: TGTGCCAGCAGCCAAGATCATGAGGGGGCGTACACTGAAGCTTTCTTT

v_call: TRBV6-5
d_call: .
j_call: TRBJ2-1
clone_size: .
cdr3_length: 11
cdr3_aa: CATGRGNEQFF
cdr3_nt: TGTGCCACCGGAAGAGGGAATGAGCAGTTCTTC

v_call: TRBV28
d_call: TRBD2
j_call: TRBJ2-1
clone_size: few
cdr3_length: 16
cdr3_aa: CASINQREGRKNEQFF
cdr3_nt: TGTGCCAGCATCAATCAGAGGGAGGGCCGGAAAAATGAGCAGTTCTTC

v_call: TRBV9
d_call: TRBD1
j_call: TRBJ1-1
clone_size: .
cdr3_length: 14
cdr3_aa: CASSAGGWNTEAFF
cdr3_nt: TGTGCCAGCAGCGCAGGGGGCTGGAACACTGAAGCTTTCTTT

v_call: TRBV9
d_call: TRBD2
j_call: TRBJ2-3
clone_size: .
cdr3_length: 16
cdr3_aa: CASSVDLAGNTDTQYF
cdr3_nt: TGTGCCAGCAGCGTAGACCTAGCGGGGAACACAGATACGCAGTATTTT

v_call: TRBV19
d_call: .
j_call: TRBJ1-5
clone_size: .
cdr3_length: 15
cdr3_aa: CASSRQFISAQPQHF
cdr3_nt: TGTGCCAGTAGTAGGCAGTTCATCAGTGCTCAGCCCCAGCATTTT

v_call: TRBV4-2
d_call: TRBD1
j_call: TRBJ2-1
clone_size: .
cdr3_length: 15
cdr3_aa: CASSQGQGPYNEQFF
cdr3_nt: TGTGCCAGCAGCCAAGGACAGGGACCCTACAATGAGCAGTTCTTC

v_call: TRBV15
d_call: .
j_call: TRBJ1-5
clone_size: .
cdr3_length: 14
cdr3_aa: CATSRVTGNQPQHF
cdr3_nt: TGTGCCACCAGCAGAGTCACAGGCAATCAGCCCCAGCATTTT

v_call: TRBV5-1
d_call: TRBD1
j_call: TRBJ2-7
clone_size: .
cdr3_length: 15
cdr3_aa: CASSARDRGYVEQYF
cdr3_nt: TGCGCCAGCAGCGCCCGGGACAGGGGGTATGTGGAGCAGTACTTC

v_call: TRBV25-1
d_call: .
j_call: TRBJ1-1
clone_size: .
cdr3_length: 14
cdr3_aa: CASSVGSGGAEAFF
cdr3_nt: TGTGCCAGCAGCGTGGGGAGCGGGGGGGCTGAAGCTTTCTTT

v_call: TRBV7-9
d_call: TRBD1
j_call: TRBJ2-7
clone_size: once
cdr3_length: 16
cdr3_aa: CASSLRGTGGDYEQYF
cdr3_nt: TGTGCCAGCAGCTTACGTGGGACAGGGGGGGACTACGAGCAGTACTTC

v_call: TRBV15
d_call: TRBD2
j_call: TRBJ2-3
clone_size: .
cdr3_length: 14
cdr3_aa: CATSRELAGSTQYF
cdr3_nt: TGTGCCACCAGCAGAGAGCTAGCGGGGTCGACGCAGTATTTT

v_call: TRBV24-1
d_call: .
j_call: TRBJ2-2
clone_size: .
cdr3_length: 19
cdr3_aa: CATSDLSASAGTNTGELFF
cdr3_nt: TGTGCCACCAGTGATTTGTCGGCATCGGCAGGGACGAACACCGGGGAGCTGTTTTTT

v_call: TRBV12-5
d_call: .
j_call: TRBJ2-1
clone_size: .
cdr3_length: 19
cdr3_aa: CASGLGFNTRGASYNEQFF
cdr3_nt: TGTGCTAGTGGTTTGGGCTTCAACACCCGGGGGGCTTCCTACAATGAGCAGTTCTTC

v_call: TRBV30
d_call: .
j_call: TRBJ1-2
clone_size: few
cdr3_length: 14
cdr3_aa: CAWRTFRQGHGYTF
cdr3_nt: TGTGCCTGGAGAACGTTCCGGCAGGGGCATGGCTACACCTTC

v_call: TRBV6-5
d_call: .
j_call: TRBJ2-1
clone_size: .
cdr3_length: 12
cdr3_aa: CATQPNYNEQFF
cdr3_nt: TGTGCGACTCAGCCTAACTACAATGAGCAGTTCTTC

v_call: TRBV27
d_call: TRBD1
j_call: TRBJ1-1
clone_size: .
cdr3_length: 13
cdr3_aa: CASRHGTVQEAFF
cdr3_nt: TGTGCCAGCAGACATGGGACAGTTCAAGAAGCTTTCTTT

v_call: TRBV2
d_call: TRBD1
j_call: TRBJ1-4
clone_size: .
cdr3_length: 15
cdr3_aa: CASSGQGSTNEKLFF
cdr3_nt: TGTGCCAGCAGTGGACAGGGATCAACTAATGAAAAACTGTTTTTT